These 9 T cell receptor beta chains came from one sample sequenced in a study of shared clonotypes between healthy human individuals. Sequencing was performed with immunoSEQ multiplex PCR; in TCRdb, only in-frame clones are kept and a portion is missing. The data show approximately 620,000 clones, about 96% seen once. Sequenced material: naive CD4+ T cells sorted from blood. The subset here: CD45RA+ positively selected. Receptors were obtained from a woman aged 30 to 39 in good health.

This rearrangement joins TRBV28 to TRBJ2-3, with unresolved D. This CDR3 region has 16 residues. CDR1 is MDHEN and CDR2 is SYDVKM in the germline V gene. V shed 7 bases and J shed 0 bases, with 17 bases lying between them. The CDR3 DNA follows: TGTGCCAGCATCCGAGGAGCGAATCCTAGCACAGATACGCAGTATTTT. It specifies CASIRGANPSTDTQYF. Supplemented by reference TRBV28 and TRBJ2-3, the full variable domain reads DVKVTQSSRYLVKRTGEKVFLECVQDMDHENMFWYRQDPGLGLRLIYFSYDVKMKEKGDIPEGYSVSREKKERFSLILESASTNQTSMYLCASIRGANPSTDTQYFGPGTRLTVL.

V is TRBV5-1 and J is TRBJ2-3; 9 nucleotides align to TRBD1. The germline V gene has CDR1 SGHRS and CDR2 YFSETQ. The J segment lost 2 bases and the V segment lost 4 bases, leaving 8 bases of the junction unmatched. The CDR3 covers 16 residues. The chain's CDR3 is CASSPGDREVTDTQYF. CDR3 sequence (DNA): TGCGCCAGCAGCCCTGGGGACAGGGAAGTCACAGATACGCAGTATTTT.

The V call is TRBV27, the J call TRBJ2-7, with 7 bases that match TRBD1. The CDR3 totals 15 residues. The trim removed 7 bases at V and 0 bases at J, leaving 9 bases unmatched. Germline V CDR1 and CDR2: MNHEY, SMNVEV (reference sequence). The CDR3 nucleotides read TGTGCCAGCACCTTAAGGGGGCACTACTCCTACGAGCAGTACTTC. Translated, it gives CASTLRGHYSYEQYF.

The chain carries TRBV20-1 and TRBJ2-3; D not resolved. Trimming removed 5 bases at V and 2 bases at J, with 5 bases between. CDR1 and CDR2 from the germline V gene are DFQATT and SNEGSKA (reference sequence). The CDR3 is made up of 11 amino acids. CDR3 region: CSAAPTDTQYF. CDR3 coding DNA: TGCAGTGCTGCACCCACAGATACGCAGTATTTT.

This chain uses TRBV28 with TRBJ1-3, with a possible D match to TRBD1 (5 bases). Germline lookup yields CDR1 MDHEN and CDR2 SYDVKM. V gave up 4 bases and J gave up 1 base, with 17 bases separating them. The CDR3 covers 17 residues. The DNA for the CDR3 is TGTGCCAGCAGTTCCCCTCGAGCAGGGAATTCTGGAAACACCATATATTTT. Translated: CASSSPRAGNSGNTIYF.

This chain connects TRBV27 to TRBJ1-4; D is unclear. The CDR3 extends over 13 amino acids. V shed 6 bases and J shed 10 bases, with 15 bases lying between them. Germline CDR1 is MNHEY and CDR2 is SMNVEV (reference sequence). The CDR3 loop is CASSPDFRGKLFF. DNA for the CDR3: TGTGCCAGCAGCCCGGACTTCCGGGGAAAACTGTTTTTT.

The genes are TRBV5-1 and TRBJ2-3; D gene ambiguous. This CDR3 is built from 15 residues. Germline V gene lookup returns CDR1 SGHRS and CDR2 YFSETQ. Between the trimmed V and J ends, which lost 0 bases and 0 bases, there was a span of 8 bases. CDR3 bases: TGCGCCAGCAGCTTGGCTAGTCCTAGCACAGATACGCAGTATTTT. Its protein product is CASSLASPSTDTQYF.

CDR3 coding DNA: TGTGCCAGCAGTCGTCCAAAGGCCCCAGGGCCTGAAGCTTTCTTT. As protein: CASSRPKAPGPEAFF. The chain employs TRBV28 and TRBJ1-1; a weak D match, TRBD1 (5 bases). CDR3 length: 15 amino acids. Trimming took 5 bases from V and 6 from J, leaving 19 bases between them. Germline CDR1 is MDHEN and CDR2 is SYDVKM.

The chain joins TRBV6-8 to TRBJ2-7; D gene uncertain. Between the trimmed V and J ends, which lost 6 bases and 3 bases, there was a span of 12 bases. Per the germline V gene, CDR1 is MNHGY and CDR2 is SAAAGT. There are 13 residues in the CDR3. The DNA for the CDR3 is TGTGCCAGCAGAATGGGCGACTGCTACGAGCAGTACTTC. Its protein is CASRMGDCYEQYF.